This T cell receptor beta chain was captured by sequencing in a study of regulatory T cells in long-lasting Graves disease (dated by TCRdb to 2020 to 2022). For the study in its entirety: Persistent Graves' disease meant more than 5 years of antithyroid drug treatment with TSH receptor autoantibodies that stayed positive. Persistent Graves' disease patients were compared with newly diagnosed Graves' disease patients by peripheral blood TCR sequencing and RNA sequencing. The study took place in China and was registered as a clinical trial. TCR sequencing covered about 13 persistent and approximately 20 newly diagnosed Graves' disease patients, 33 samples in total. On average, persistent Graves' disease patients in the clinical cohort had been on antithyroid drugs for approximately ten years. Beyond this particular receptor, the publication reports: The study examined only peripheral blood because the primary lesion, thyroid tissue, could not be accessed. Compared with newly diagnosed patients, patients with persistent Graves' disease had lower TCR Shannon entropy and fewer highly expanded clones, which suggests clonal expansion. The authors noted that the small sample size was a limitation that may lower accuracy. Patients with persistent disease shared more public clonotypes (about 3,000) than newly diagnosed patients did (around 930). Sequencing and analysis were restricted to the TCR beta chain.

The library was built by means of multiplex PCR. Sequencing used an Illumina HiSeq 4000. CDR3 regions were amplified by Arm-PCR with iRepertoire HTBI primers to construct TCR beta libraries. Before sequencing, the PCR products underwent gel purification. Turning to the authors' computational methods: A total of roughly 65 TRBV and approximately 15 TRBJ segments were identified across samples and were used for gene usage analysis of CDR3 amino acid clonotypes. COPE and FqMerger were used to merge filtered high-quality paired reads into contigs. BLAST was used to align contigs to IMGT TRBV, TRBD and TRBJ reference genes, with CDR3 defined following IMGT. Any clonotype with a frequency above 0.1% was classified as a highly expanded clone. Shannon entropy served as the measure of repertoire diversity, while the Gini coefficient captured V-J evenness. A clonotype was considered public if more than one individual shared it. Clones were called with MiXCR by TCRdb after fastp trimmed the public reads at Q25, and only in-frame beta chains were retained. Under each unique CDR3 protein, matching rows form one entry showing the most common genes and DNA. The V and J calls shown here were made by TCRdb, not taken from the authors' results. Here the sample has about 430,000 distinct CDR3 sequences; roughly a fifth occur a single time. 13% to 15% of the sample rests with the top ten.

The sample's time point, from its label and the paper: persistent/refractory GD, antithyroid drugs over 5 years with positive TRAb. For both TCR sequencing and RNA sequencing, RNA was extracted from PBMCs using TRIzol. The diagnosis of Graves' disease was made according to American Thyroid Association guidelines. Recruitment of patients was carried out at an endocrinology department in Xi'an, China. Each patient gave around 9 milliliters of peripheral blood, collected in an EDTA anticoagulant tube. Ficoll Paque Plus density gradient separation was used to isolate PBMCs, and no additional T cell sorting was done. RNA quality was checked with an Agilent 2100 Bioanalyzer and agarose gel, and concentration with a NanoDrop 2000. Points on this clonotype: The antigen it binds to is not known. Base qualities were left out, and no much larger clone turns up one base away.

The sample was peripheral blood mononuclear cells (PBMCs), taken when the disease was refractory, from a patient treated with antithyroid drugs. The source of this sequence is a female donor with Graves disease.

The DNA reads as follows: TGTGCCAGCAGCTCCGACATGGAAGAGACCCAGTACTTC. It translates to CASSSDMEETQYF. The chain uses TRBV13 and TRBJ2-5, with the D gene too uncertain to name. V is clipped by 4 bases and J by 3 bases, and the sequence between their germline boundaries is 9 bases long. The germline V gene (reference sequence) supplies CDR1 PRHDT and CDR2 FYEKMQ. The CDR3 covers 13 residues, taking in both the cysteine and the phenylalanine. The only DNA kept is the CDR3, 39 bases in frame from the first base.